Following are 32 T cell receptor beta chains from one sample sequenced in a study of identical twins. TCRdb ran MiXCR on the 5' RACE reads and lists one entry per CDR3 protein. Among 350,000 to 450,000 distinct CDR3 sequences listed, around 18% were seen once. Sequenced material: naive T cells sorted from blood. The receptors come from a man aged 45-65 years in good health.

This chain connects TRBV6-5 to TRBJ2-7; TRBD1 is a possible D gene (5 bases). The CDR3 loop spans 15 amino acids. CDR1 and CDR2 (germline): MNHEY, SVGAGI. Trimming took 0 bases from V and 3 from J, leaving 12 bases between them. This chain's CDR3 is CASSYSTAPIYEQYF. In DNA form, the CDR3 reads TGTGCCAGCAGTTACTCGACAGCGCCTATCTACGAGCAGTACTTC.

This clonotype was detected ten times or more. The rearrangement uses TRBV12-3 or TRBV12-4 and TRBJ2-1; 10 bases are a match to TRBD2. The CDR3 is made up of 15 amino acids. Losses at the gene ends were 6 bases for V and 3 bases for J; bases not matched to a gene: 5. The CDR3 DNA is TGTGCCAGCAGCGAAACTAGCGGGGTCTACAATGAGCAGTTCTTC. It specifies CASSETSGVYNEQFF.

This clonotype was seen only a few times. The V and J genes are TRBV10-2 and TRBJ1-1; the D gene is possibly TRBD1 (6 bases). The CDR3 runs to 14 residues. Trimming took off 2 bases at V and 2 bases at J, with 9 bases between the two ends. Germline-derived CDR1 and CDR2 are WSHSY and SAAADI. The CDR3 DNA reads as TGCGCCAGCAGTGAGGAGGGGACAAACACTGAAGCTTTCTTT. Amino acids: CASSEEGTNTEAFF.

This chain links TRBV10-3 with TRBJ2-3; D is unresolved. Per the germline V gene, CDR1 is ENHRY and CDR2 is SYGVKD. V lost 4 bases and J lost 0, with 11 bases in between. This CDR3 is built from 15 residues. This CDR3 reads CAISARGGSTDTQYF. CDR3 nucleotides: TGTGCCATCAGTGCCCGTGGCGGTAGCACAGATACGCAGTATTTT.

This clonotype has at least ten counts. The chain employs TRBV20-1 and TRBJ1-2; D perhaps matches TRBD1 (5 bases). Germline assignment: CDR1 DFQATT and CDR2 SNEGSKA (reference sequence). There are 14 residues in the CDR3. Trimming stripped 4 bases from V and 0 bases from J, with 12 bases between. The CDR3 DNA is TGCAGTGCTACCAGGGACGCAGCTAACTATGGCTACACCTTC. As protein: CSATRDAANYGYTF.

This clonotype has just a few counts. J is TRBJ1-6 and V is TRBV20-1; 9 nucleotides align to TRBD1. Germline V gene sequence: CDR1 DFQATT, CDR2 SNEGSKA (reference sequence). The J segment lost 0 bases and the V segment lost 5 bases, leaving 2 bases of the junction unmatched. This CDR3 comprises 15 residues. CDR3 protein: CSALTGGSYNSPLHF. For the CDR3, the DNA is TGCAGTGCTCTGACAGGGGGCTCCTATAATTCACCCCTCCACTTT.

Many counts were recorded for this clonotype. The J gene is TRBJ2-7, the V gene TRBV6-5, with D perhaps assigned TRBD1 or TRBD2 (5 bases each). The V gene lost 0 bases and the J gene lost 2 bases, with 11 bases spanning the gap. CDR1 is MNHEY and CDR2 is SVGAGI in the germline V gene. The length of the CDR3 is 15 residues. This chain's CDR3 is CASSYSGGATYEQYF. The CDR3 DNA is TGTGCCAGCAGTTACTCTGGGGGAGCCACCTACGAGCAGTACTTC.

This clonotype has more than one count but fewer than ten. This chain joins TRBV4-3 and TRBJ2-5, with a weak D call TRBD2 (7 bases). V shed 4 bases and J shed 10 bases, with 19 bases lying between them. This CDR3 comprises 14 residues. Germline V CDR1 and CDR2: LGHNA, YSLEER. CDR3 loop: CASSRRGGLDGQYF. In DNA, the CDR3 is TGCGCCAGCAGCCGCAGGGGAGGGCTCGATGGCCAGTACTTC.

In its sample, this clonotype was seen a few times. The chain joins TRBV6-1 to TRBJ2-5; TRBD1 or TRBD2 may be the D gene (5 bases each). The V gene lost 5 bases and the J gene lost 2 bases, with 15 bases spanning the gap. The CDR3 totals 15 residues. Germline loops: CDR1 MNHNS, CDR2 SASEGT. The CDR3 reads CASSPGPPPQETQYF. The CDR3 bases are TGTGCCAGCAGTCCGGGACCCCCACCACAAGAGACCCAGTACTTC.

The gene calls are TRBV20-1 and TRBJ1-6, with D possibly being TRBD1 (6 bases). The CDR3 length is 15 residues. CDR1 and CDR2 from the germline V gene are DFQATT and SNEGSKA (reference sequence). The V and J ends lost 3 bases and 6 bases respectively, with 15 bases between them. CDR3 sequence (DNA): TGCAGTGCTAGGGCGGCCGGGGGGCTTAATTCACCCCTCCACTTT. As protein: CSARAAGGLNSPLHF.

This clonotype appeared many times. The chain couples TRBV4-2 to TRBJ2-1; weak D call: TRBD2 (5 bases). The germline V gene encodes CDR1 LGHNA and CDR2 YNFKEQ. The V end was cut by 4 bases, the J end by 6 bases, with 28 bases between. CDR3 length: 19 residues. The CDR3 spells CASSPLTTASSSLINEQFF. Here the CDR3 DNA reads TGTGCCAGCAGCCCGCTTACCACGGCTAGCTCGAGCTTGATCAATGAGCAGTTCTTC.

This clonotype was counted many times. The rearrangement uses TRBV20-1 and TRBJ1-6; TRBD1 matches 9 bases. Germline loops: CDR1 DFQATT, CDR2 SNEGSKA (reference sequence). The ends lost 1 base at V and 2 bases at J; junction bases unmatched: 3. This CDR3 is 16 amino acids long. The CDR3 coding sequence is TGCAGTGCTAGAGCGAGGACAGGGGCCTATAATTCACCCCTCCACTTT. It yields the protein CSARARTGAYNSPLHF.

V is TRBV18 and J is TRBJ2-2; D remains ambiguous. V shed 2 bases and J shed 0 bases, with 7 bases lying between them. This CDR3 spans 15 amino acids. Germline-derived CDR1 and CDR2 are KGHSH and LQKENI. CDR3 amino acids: CASSPRATNTGELFF. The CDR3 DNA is TGTGCCAGCTCACCAAGAGCGACGAACACCGGGGAGCTGTTTTTT.

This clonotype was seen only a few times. In DNA, the CDR3 is TGTGCCAGCAGCTTAGCGCAGGGCCGAAATGAAAAACTGTTTTTT. It yields the protein CASSLAQGRNEKLFF. V and J are TRBV7-9 and TRBJ1-4; D is perhaps TRBD1 (5 bases). Germline assignment: CDR1 SEHNR and CDR2 FQNEAQ (reference sequence). V lost 0 bases, J lost 5 bases, and 10 bases lay in between. This CDR3 has 15 amino acids.

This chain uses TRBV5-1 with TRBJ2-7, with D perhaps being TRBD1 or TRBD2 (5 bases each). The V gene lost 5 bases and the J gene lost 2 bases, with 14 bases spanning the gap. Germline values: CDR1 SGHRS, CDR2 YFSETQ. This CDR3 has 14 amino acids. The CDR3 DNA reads TGCGCCAGCAGACCATGGGACCGACCCTACGAGCAGTACTTC. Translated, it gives CASRPWDRPYEQYF.

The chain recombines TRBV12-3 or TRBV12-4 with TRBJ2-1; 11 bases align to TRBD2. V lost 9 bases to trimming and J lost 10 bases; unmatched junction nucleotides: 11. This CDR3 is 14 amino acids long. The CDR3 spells CASSTLAGVGEQFF. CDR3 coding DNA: TGTGCCAGTTCGACACTAGCGGGGGTGGGCGAGCAGTTCTTC.

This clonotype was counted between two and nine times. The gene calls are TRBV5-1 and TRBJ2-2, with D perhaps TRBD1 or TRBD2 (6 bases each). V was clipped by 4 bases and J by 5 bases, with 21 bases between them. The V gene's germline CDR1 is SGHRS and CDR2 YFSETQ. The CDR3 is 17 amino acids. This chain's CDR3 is CASSAQLAPTGTGELFF. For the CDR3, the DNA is TGCGCCAGCAGCGCCCAGCTAGCGCCCACAGGGACCGGGGAGCTGTTTTTT.

The chain's CDR3 is CSATLAGGGETQYF. CDR3 DNA sequence: TGCAGTGCTACCCTAGCGGGGGGCGGAGAGACCCAGTACTTC. V gene TRBV20-1 combines with J gene TRBJ2-5; 11 bases agree with TRBD2. The trim removed 4 bases at V and 4 bases at J, leaving 5 bases unmatched. Per germline, CDR1 DFQATT and CDR2 SNEGSKA (reference sequence). This CDR3 comprises 14 residues.

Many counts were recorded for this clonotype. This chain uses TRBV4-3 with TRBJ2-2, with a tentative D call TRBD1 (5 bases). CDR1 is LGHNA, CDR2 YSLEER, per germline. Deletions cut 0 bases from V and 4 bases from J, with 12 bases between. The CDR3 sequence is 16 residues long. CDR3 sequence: CASSQEAYRGTGELFF. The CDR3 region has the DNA TGCGCCAGCAGCCAAGAGGCTTATAGGGGCACCGGGGAGCTGTTTTTT.

CDR3 sequence (DNA): TGTGCCAGCAGCTTAGTGGACAGGAGCACTGAAGCTTTCTTT. This codes for CASSLVDRSTEAFF. The J gene is TRBJ1-1, the V gene TRBV7-2; 7 bases are a match to TRBD1. Per germline, CDR1 SGHTA and CDR2 FQGNSA. The CDR3 spans 14 residues. V trimming: 1 base; J trimming: 4 bases; junction bases outside the gene matches: 3.

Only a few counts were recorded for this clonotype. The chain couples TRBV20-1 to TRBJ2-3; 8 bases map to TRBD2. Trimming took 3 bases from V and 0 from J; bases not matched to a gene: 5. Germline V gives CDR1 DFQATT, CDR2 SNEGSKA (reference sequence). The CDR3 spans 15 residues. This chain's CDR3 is CSASSASGSTDTQYF. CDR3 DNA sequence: TGCAGTGCTAGTTCGGCTAGCGGGAGCACAGATACGCAGTATTTT.

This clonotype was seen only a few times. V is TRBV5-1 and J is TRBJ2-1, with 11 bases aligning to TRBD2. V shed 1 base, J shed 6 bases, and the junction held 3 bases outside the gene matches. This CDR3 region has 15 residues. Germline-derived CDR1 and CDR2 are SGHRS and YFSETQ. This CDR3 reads CASSLRLAGTNEQFF. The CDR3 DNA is TGCGCCAGCAGCTTGAGACTAGCGGGGACCAATGAGCAGTTCTTC.

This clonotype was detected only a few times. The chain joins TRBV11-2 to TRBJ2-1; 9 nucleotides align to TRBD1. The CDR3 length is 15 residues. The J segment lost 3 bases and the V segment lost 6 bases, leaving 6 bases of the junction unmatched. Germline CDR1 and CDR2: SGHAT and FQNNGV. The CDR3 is CASSYRDRVYNEQFF. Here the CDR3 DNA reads TGTGCCAGCAGTTACCGGGACAGGGTCTACAATGAGCAGTTCTTC.

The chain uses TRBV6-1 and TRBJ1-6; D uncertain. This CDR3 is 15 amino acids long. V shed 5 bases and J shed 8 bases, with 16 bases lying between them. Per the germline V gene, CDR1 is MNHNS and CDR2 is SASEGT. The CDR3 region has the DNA TGTGCCAGCAGTAAGAGACGGAATGGGGATTCACCCCTCCACTTT. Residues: CASSKRRNGDSPLHF.

In DNA form, the CDR3 reads TGTGCCAGCAGTTTATACCGGACCGACGGAGCTTTCTTT. This codes for CASSLYRTDGAFF. The J gene is TRBJ1-1, the V gene TRBV28, with D uncertain. Per the germline V gene, CDR1 is MDHEN and CDR2 is SYDVKM. CDR3 length: 13 amino acids. The V end was cut by 1 base, the J end by 10 bases, with 13 bases between.

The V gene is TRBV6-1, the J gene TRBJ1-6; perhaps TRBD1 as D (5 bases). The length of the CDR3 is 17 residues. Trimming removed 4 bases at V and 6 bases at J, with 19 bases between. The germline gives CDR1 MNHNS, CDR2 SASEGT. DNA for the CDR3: TGTGCCAGCAGTGCCCTGGGACGGGGTGTTAGTAATTCACCCCTCCACTTT. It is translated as CASSALGRGVSNSPLHF.

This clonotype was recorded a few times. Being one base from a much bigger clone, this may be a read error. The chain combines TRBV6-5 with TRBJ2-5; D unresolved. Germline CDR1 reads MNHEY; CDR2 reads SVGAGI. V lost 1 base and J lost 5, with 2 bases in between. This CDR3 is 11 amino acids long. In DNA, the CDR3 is TGTGCCAGCAGTTACTTCGAGACCCAGTACTTC. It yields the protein CASSYFETQYF.

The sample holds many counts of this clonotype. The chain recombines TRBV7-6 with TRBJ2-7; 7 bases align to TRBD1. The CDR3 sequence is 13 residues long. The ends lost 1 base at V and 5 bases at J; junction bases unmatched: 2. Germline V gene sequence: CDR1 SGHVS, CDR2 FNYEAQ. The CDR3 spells CASSLVQGDEQYF. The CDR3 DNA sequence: TGTGCCAGCAGCTTAGTTCAGGGGGACGAGCAGTACTTC.

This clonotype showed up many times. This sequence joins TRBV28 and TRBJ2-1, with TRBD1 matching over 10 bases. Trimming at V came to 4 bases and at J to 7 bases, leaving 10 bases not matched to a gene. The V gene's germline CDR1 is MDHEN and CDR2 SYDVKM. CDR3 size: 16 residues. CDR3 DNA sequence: TGTGCCAGCAGTTCGGTAGACAGGGGGCTAAGGAATGAGCAGTTCTTC. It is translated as CASSSVDRGLRNEQFF.

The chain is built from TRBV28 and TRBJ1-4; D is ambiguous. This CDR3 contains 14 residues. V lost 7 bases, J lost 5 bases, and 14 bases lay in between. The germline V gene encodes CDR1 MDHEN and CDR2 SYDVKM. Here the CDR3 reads CASKSNFLNEKLFF. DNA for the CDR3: TGTGCCAGCAAGTCGAATTTCCTCAATGAAAAACTGTTTTTT.

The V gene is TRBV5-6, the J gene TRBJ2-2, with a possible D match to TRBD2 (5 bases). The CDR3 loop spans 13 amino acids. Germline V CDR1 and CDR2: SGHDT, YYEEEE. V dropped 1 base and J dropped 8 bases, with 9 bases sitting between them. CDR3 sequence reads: CASSLSGGGELFF. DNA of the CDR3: TGTGCCAGCAGCTTGAGCGGTGGAGGGGAGCTGTTTTTT.

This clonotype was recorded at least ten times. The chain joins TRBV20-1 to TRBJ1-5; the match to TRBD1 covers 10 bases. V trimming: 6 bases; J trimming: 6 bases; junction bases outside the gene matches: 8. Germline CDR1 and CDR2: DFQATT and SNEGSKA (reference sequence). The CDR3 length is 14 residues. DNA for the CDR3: TGCAGTGCAAAAACGACAGGGGGCTTTCAGCCCCAGCATTTT. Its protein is CSAKTTGGFQPQHF.